These 20 T cell receptor beta chains share one sample of origin, sequenced in a study of CD8 T cells in ankylosing spondylitis. Using its own MiXCR run on the 5' RACE reads, TCRdb lists one record per CDR3 protein. This sample yields 210,000 or so distinct CDR3 sequences, of which 8% to 9% are seen a single time; 4.8% belongs to the top ten. What was sequenced was blood, either unsorted or a sorted T cell fraction (not recorded which). Receptor source: a female donor with ankylosing spondylitis or in good health (not recorded which).

This clonotype showed up many times. The chain recombines TRBV6-2 or TRBV6-3 with TRBJ1-2, with D perhaps matching TRBD1 (6 bases). V lost 5 bases to trimming and J lost 1 base, with 14 bases between them. The CDR3 consists of 15 residues. Germline loops: CDR1 MNHEY, CDR2 SVGEGT. CDR3 protein: CASSRDRTFNYGYTF. The CDR3 nucleotides read TGTGCCAGCAGTCGTGACAGGACTTTTAACTATGGCTACACCTTC.

For this clonotype: Possible read error: a much larger clone is one base away. The V call is TRBV7-2, the J call TRBJ2-3; maybe TRBD2 (6 bases). V lost 5 bases, J lost 3 bases, and 12 bases lay in between. The germline V gene has CDR1 SGHTA and CDR2 FQGNSA. The CDR3 extends over 14 amino acids. CDR3 nucleotides: TGTGCCAGCAGCCTGCGGAGGGTTACAGATACGCAGTATTTT. It codes for CASSLRRVTDTQYF.

This clonotype was counted between two and nine times. V is TRBV15 and J is TRBJ1-4; unclear D gene. This CDR3 comprises 17 residues. Germline assignment: CDR1 LNHNV and CDR2 YYDKDF (reference sequence). Deletions cut 0 bases from V and 0 bases from J, with 11 bases between. CDR3 bases: TGTGCCACCAGCAGAGAAGCGGTCGGGGCAACTAATGAAAAACTGTTTTTT. It specifies CATSREAVGATNEKLFF.

This clonotype was recorded at least ten times. This chain connects TRBV20-1 to TRBJ2-2; weak D call: TRBD2 (6 bases). V lost 6 bases to trimming and J lost 4 bases, with 12 bases between them. The CDR3 has 13 residues. Germline V CDR1 and CDR2: DFQATT, SNEGSKA (reference sequence). The CDR3 loop reads CSAWDSSTGELFF. The CDR3 bases are TGCAGTGCATGGGACTCTAGCACCGGGGAGCTGTTTTTT.

This clonotype was counted ten times or more. J is TRBJ2-1 and V is TRBV20-1; TRBD1 is a possible D gene (7 bases). Germline CDR1 is DFQATT and CDR2 is SNEGSKA (reference sequence). The length of the CDR3 is 15 residues. CDR3: CTGARQGQGTNEQFF. The CDR3 DNA reads as TGCACCGGAGCCCGACAGGGCCAGGGGACTAATGAGCAGTTCTTC.

This clonotype was seen many times. The chain recombines TRBV24-1 with TRBJ2-2; 10 nucleotides align to TRBD1. The CDR3 is 14 amino acids. The trim removed 9 bases at V and 4 bases at J, leaving 4 bases unmatched. CDR1 and CDR2 (germline): KGHDR, SFDVKD. The DNA for the CDR3 is TGTGCCACCGAGCGACAGGGGGCCACCGGGGAGCTGTTTTTT. Protein product: CATERQGATGELFF.

The chain employs TRBV15 and TRBJ2-7; TRBD1 matches at 8 bases. Losses at the gene ends were 1 base for V and 1 base for J; bases not matched to a gene: 3. The CDR3 has 15 residues. The germline gives CDR1 LNHNV, CDR2 YYDKDF (reference sequence). CDR3: CATSRGTGLSYEQYF. The CDR3 bases are TGTGCCACCAGCAGAGGGACAGGGCTGTCCTACGAGCAGTACTTC.

This clonotype was counted at least ten times. The chain couples TRBV6-5 to TRBJ2-5; D may match TRBD1 or TRBD2 (5 bases each). This CDR3 comprises 15 residues. The germline V and J ends were trimmed by 0 bases and 3 bases, with 11 bases remaining between them. Per the germline V gene, CDR1 is MNHEY and CDR2 is SVGAGI. In DNA, the CDR3 is TGTGCCAGCAGTTACTCGAGGGCCAGGGAAGAGACCCAGTACTTC. It codes for CASSYSRAREETQYF.

As for this clonotype: A read error may produce the germline difference seen at one junction end. The J gene is TRBJ1-4, the V gene TRBV29-1; tentatively, D is TRBD1 (6 bases). The CDR3 spans 14 residues. Germline CDR1 is SQVTM and CDR2 is ANQGSEA. DNA of the CDR3: TGCAGCGTTGAAGATTTGGACAGCCGAGGAAAAACTGTTTTT. It is translated as CSVEDLDSRGKTVF.

This clonotype has at least ten counts. The chain couples TRBV20-1 to TRBJ2-1; D unresolved. The CDR3 sequence is 13 residues long. Trimming stripped 4 bases from V and 9 bases from J, with 16 bases between. Germline V gives CDR1 DFQATT, CDR2 SNEGSKA (reference sequence). The CDR3 nucleotides are TGCAGTGCTACCCCCCCCACCAATTCTGAGCAGTTCTTC. As protein: CSATPPTNSEQFF.

This clonotype has at least ten counts. The chain has TRBV20-1 and TRBJ2-1, with TRBD2 as a possible D gene (5 bases). V lost 6 bases and J lost 0, with 12 bases in between. Germline assignment: CDR1 DFQATT and CDR2 SNEGSKA (reference sequence). The CDR3 has 14 amino acids. The CDR3 sequence: CSAQRRSSYNEQFF. The DNA for the CDR3 is TGCAGTGCCCAGCGGAGAAGCTCCTACAATGAGCAGTTCTTC.

This clonotype showed up just a few times. The rearrangement links TRBV7-2 to TRBJ2-5; TRBD1 matches at 9 bases. V was clipped by 7 bases and J by 1 base; unmatched bases: 4. The CDR3 runs 14 residues. Germline lookup yields CDR1 SGHTA and CDR2 FQGNSA. CDR3 protein: CASTRTGVQETQYF. CDR3 sequence (DNA): TGTGCCAGCACCAGGACAGGGGTCCAAGAGACCCAGTACTTC.

In this sample, this clonotype turned up many times. This chain uses TRBV5-1 with TRBJ2-1, with 7 bases fitting TRBD2. This CDR3 spans 16 amino acids. The V segment lost 0 bases and the J segment 0 bases; nucleotides outside the gene matches: 3. Looked up from germline, CDR1 is SGHRS and CDR2 is YFSETQ. Here the CDR3 DNA reads TGCGCCAGCAGCTTGGATGGCGGGAGCTCCTACAATGAGCAGTTCTTC. Protein sequence: CASSLDGGSSYNEQFF.

This clonotype was seen more than once but under ten times. The V gene is TRBV11-3, the J gene TRBJ2-2, with 8 bases identical to TRBD1. The CDR3 runs to 16 residues. Germline V gene lookup returns CDR1 SGHNT and CDR2 YENEEA. The J segment lost 6 bases and the V segment lost 5 bases, leaving 11 bases of the junction unmatched. For the CDR3, the DNA is TGTGCCAGCAGCCAGACCCGGGACAGGCGTTCCGGGGAGCTGTTTTTT. Its protein product is CASSQTRDRRSGELFF. Combining the CDR3 with reference TRBV11-3 and TRBJ2-2 gives the whole variable domain EAGVVQSPRYKIIEKKQPVAFWCNPISGHNTLYWYLQNLGQGPELLIRYENEEAVDDSQLPKDRFSAERLKGVDSTLKIQPAELGDSAVYLCASSQTRDRRSGELFFGEGSRLTVL.

This clonotype was found many times. The chain combines TRBV27 with TRBJ2-1, with a tentative D call TRBD2 (5 bases). V was shortened by 3 bases and J by 9 bases, with 9 bases between the two germline ends. Germline CDR1 is MNHEY and CDR2 is SMNVEV (reference sequence). The CDR3 has 12 residues. The CDR3 reads CASSFRRGEQFF. The DNA for the CDR3 is TGTGCCAGCAGTTTTCGCCGGGGTGAGCAGTTCTTC.

Many counts were recorded for this clonotype. The genes are TRBV4-2 and TRBJ2-4; perhaps TRBD2 as D (6 bases). V was pared by 4 bases and J by 5 bases, with 18 bases between. The CDR3 is 16 residues long. The V gene's germline CDR1 is LGHNA and CDR2 YNFKEQ. CDR3 loop: CASSLEGVGVENIQYF. CDR3 bases: TGTGCCAGCAGCCTGGAGGGAGTGGGGGTCGAAAACATTCAGTACTTC.

This clonotype was found a few times. This chain connects TRBV7-2 to TRBJ2-5; perhaps TRBD1 as D (6 bases). V was clipped by 1 base and J by 1 base, with 13 bases between them. The germline V gene has CDR1 SGHTA and CDR2 FQGNSA. The CDR3 covers 16 residues. The CDR3 sequence is CASSLGSGVGQETQYF. The CDR3 DNA sequence: TGTGCCAGCAGCTTAGGGTCAGGGGTAGGCCAAGAGACCCAGTACTTC.

There are many counts of this clonotype. The chain links TRBV15 to TRBJ1-1; D not certain. The ends were cut back, 3 bases at V and 0 bases at J, with 8 bases in the middle. This CDR3 contains 14 residues. Per germline, CDR1 LNHNV and CDR2 YYDKDF (reference sequence). The CDR3 DNA reads TGTGCCACCAGCAGGGTCCTTATGAACACTGAAGCTTTCTTT. Translation: CATSRVLMNTEAFF.

This clonotype appeared many times. The J gene is TRBJ2-2, the V gene TRBV2; TRBD1 is a possible D gene (7 bases). Between the trimmed V and J ends, which lost 7 bases and 5 bases, there was a span of 14 bases. This CDR3 has 14 amino acids. Germline assignment: CDR1 SNHLY and CDR2 FYNNEI. This CDR3 is CASIGPGGTGELFF. CDR3 DNA: TGTGCCAGCATCGGCCCAGGGGGGACCGGGGAGCTGTTTTTT.

This clonotype has a count of ten or more. The V call is TRBV7-7, the J call TRBJ2-1; D call uncertain. V lost 5 bases to trimming and J lost 0 bases, with 14 bases between them. The V gene's germline CDR1 is SSHAT and CDR2 FNYEAQ (reference sequence). The CDR3 covers 16 residues. CDR3 DNA sequence: TGTGCCAGCAGCCCGACCGACTTGGTCTCCTACAATGAGCAGTTCTTC. This codes for CASSPTDLVSYNEQFF.